These 3 T cell receptor beta chains came from one sample sequenced in a study of identical twins. TCRdb reprocessed the 5' RACE reads via MiXCR and lists one record per CDR3 protein. The sample consists of approximately 700,000 distinct CDR3 sequences, 18% of them appearing once. This sample was shared with a second study, whose subject was T cells expressing NK-cell markers.

What was sequenced was PBMCs. These receptors came from a woman between 18 and 29 years old in good health.

J is TRBJ2-2 and V is TRBV7-2; 8 positions match TRBD1. CDR3 length: 16 residues. The V gene's germline CDR1 is SGHTA and CDR2 FQGNSA. With V trimmed by 5 bases and J by 3 bases, 8 bases remained unmatched. DNA of the CDR3: TGTGCCAGCAGCCCCGCGACAGGGGCGTACACCGGGGAGCTGTTTTTT. This codes for CASSPATGAYTGELFF.

This clonotype turned up a few times. This sequence joins TRBV27 and TRBJ2-2; possibly TRBD1 or TRBD2 for D (5 bases each). This CDR3 is 18 amino acids long. Trimming left V 4 bases short and J 6 bases short, with 24 bases between. The V gene's germline CDR1 is MNHEY and CDR2 SMNVEV (reference sequence). CDR3 DNA: TGTGCCAGCAGTTGGGGGACGGTTGCTAACCGTGTACCCGGGGAGCTGTTTTTT. This gives the protein CASSWGTVANRVPGELFF.

This chain uses TRBV6-5 with TRBJ2-1, with a possible D match to TRBD2 (6 bases). The V gene lost 2 bases and the J gene lost 6 bases, with 11 bases spanning the gap. The CDR3 has 14 amino acids. Germline V gene sequence: CDR1 MNHEY, CDR2 SVGAGI. The CDR3 here is CASSYLMGGNEQFF. For the CDR3, the DNA is TGTGCCAGCAGTTACCTGATGGGAGGCAATGAGCAGTTCTTC.